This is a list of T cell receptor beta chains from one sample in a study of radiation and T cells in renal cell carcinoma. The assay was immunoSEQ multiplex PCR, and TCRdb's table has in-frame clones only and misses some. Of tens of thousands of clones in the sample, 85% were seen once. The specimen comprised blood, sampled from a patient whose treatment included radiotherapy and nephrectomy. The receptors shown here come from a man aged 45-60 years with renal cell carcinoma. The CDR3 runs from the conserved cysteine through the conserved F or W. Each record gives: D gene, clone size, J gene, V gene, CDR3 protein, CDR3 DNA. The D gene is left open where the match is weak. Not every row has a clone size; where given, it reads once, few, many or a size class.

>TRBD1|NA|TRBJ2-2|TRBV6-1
CASGGQGAYAGELFF
TGTGCCAGCGGGGGACAGGGGGCTTACGCCGGGGAGCTGTTTTTT
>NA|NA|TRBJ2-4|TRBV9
CASSVAIAGTKNIQYF
TGTGCCAGCAGCGTAGCTATCGCTGGGACCAAAAACATTCAGTACTTC
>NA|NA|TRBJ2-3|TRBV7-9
CASSLLSTDTQYF
TGTGCCAGCAGCTTGCTAAGCACAGATACGCAGTATTTT
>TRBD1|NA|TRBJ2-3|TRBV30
CACSRGLEDTQYF
TGTGCCTGCAGCAGGGGGTTAGAAGATACGCAGTATTTT
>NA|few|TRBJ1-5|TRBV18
CASSPGIDQPQHF
TGTGCCAGCTCACCAGGGATAGATCAGCCCCAGCATTTT
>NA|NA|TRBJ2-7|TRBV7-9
CASSTPPGPLSYEQYF
TGTGCCAGCAGCACACCCCCCGGACCACTCTCCTACGAGCAGTACTTC
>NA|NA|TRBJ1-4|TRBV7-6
CASSLDQLFNEKLFF
TGTGCCAGCAGCTTAGATCAGTTGTTTAATGAAAAACTGTTTTTT
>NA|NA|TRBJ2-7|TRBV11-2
CASRRLGRGGHEQYF
TGTGCCAGCAGACGTTTGGGCAGGGGGGGCCACGAGCAGTACTTC
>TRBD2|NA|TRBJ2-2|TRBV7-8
CASSLPLPRGGRFDTGELFF
TGTGCCAGCAGCTTACCTCTCCCGCGGGGGGGCCGGTTCGACACCGGGGAGCTGTTTTTT
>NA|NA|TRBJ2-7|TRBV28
CASSLQRYEQYF
TGTGCCAGCAGTTTACAACGGTACGAGCAGTACTTC
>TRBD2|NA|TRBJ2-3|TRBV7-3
CASSFRPTSGGVSTDTQYF
TGTGCCAGCAGCTTTCGCCCAACTAGCGGGGGAGTTAGCACAGATACGCAGTATTTT
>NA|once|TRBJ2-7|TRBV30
CAWSSELDGYEQYF
TGTGCCTGGAGCTCAGAACTAGATGGCTACGAGCAGTACTTC
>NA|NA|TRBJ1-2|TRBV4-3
CASSGIGTADYGYTF
TGCGCCAGCAGCGGCATTGGGACGGCGGACTATGGCTACACCTTC
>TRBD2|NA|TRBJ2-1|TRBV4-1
CASSPRGGGSNEQFF
TGCGCCAGCAGCCCCCGGGGGGGCGGGAGCAATGAGCAGTTCTTC
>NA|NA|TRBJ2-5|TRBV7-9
CASSLIQETQYF
TGTGCCAGCAGCTTAATCCAAGAGACCCAGTACTTC
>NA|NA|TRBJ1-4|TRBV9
CASSLRSLDEKLFF
TGTGCCAGCAGCCTACGTTCCCTAGATGAAAAACTGTTTTTT
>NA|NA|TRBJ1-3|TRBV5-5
CASSRDGYSGNTIYF
TGTGCCAGCAGCCGAGACGGGTACTCTGGAAACACCATATATTTT
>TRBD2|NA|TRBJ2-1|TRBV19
CASSPYGRGGVLSEQFF
TGTGCCAGTAGTCCTTACGGCCGCGGGGGGGTTTTAAGTGAGCAGTTCTTC
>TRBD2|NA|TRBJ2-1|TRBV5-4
CASSPVGLAGDTEQFF
TGTGCCAGCAGCCCAGTGGGTCTAGCGGGAGACACTGAGCAGTTCTTC
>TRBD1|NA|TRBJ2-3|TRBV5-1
CASSRTGSDDTQYF
TGCGCCAGCAGCCGGACAGGGTCGGACGATACGCAGTATTTT
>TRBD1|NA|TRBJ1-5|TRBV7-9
CASSLTGGGQPQHF
TGTGCCAGCAGCCTAACAGGGGGCGGTCAGCCCCAGCATTTT
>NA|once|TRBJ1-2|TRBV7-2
CASSRPGQGGSYTF
TGTGCCAGCAGCCGGCCCGGTCAGGGAGGAAGCTACACCTTC
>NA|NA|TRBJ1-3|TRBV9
CASSLMDVSNGNTIYF
TGTGCCAGCAGCCTCATGGACGTGTCCAATGGAAACACCATATATTTT
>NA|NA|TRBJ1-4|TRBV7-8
CASSPGVYEKLFF
TGTGCCAGCAGCCCAGGGGTATATGAAAAACTGTTTTTT
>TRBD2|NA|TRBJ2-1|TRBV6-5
CASSYSAGVIYNEQFF
TGTGCCAGCAGTTACTCGGCGGGGGTGATCTACAATGAGCAGTTCTTC
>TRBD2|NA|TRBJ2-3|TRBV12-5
CASGLDLADLKKPTGTDTQYF
TGTGCTAGTGGTTTGGATCTAGCGGACTTAAAAAAGCCCACCGGCACAGATACGCAGTATTTT
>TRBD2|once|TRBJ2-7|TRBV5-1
CASSLWTSGRGENEQYF
TGCGCCAGCAGCTTGTGGACTAGCGGGAGGGGGGAAAACGAGCAGTACTTC
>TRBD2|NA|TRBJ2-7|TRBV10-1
CASSEGLAGAGEQYF
TGCGCCAGCAGTGAAGGGCTAGCGGGAGCGGGCGAGCAGTACTTC
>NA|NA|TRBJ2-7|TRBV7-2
CASSPSGDGAYEQYF
TGTGCCAGCAGCCCTAGTGGGGACGGCGCCTACGAGCAGTACTTC
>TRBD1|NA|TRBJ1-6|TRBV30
CAWTGQTNSPLHF
TGTGCCTGGACGGGACAGACGAATTCACCCCTCCACTTT
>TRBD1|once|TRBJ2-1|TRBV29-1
CSVRVQGAVDYNEQFF
TGCAGCGTCAGGGTACAGGGGGCGGTCGACTACAATGAGCAGTTCTTC
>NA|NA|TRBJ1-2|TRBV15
CATSRDSRGYTF
TGTGCCACCAGCAGAGATTCGCGGGGCTACACCTTC
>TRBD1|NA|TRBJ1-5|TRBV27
CASSYGTGQPQHF
TGTGCCAGCAGTTACGGGACAGGTCAGCCCCAGCATTTT